This T cell receptor (beta chain) came from a study of persistence of HIV-infected CD4 T cells. On the study more broadly: Suppressive ART had lasted a median of roughly eight years. Up to roughly 180 mL blood was drawn at multiple time points; a couple of donors had single-time leukapheresis.

Lysates of CMV-infected fibroblasts at 8 to 10 ug/mL stimulated these cells. Sorting selected CD4+ T cells upregulating both CD40 ligand and CD69. The libraries were made with immunoSEQ version 4 in survey mode. Only in-frame clones appear in the TCRdb table, and some are missing; sequencing was by immunoSEQ multiplex PCR. Of more than 15,000 clones in the sample, approximately 64% were seen once. Of note for this clone: The antigen is undetermined.

Broader study findings: CMV- and Gag-responding cells had lower TCRbeta richness than CD3/CD28-responding cells. Degenerate expanded CDR3beta sequences were enriched among CMV- and Gag-responding cells.

The length of the CDR3 is 14 residues. Germline assignment: CDR1 LNHDA and CDR2 SQIVND (reference sequence). The V end lost 3 bases, the J end lost 6 bases, and 11 bases lay between the germline ends. The chain recombines TRBV19 with TRBJ2-2, with D hard to call. The receptor's source is an adult woman with HIV who was CMV-seropositive. The sequencing here drew on CD4+ T cells sorted from PBMCs after roughly 19-hour stimulation, taken from a patient who received antiretroviral therapy. CDR3 DNA: TGTGCCAGTAGTATCGGTGCCGGACCCGGGGAGCTGTTTTTT. Its translation is CASSIGAGPGELFF.